This T cell receptor beta chain was identified during a study of tumor-infiltrating lymphocytes in localized non-small cell lung cancer. This table comes from immunoSEQ multiplex PCR, and its TCRdb copy is limited to in-frame clones, with some not included. Found here are some 13,000 clones, nearly 70% of them singletons; the top ten hold 22%. With regard to this clone: The antigen remains unidentified.

Regarding the study as a whole: Each assay used a separate piece of the same tissue.

The V end was cut by 2 bases, the J end by 2 bases, with 10 bases between. The CDR3 totals 14 residues. CDR1 is SGHRS, CDR2 YFSETQ, per germline. This TCR was recovered from a human donor with non-small cell lung cancer. Sequencing used uninvolved lung tissue not adjacent to the tumor. The rearrangement joins TRBV5-1 to TRBJ1-1, with D possibly matching TRBD1 (5 bases). DNA of the CDR3: TGCGCCAGCAGCTTAGACAGCTTTAACACTGAAGCTTTCTTT. Translation: CASSLDSFNTEAFF. The full variable domain, with the rest looked up from reference TRBV5-1 and TRBJ1-1, is KAGVTQTPRYLIKTRGQQVTLSCSPISGHRSVSWYQQTPGQGLQFLFEYFSETQRNKGNFPGRFSGRQFSNSRSEMNVSTLELGDSALYLCASSLDSFNTEAFFGQGTRLTVV.